The 8 T cell receptor beta chains below were found in one sample sequenced in a study of blood T cells in healthy people across ages (dated by TCRdb to between 2014 and 2017). Library method: 5' RACE. The sequencer listed for this sample is Illumina HiSeq 2500. A second PCR of about 7 to 12 cycles was performed with a sample-barcoded 5' primer and a J-beta primer mix. The public reads were quality trimmed at Q25 with fastp and then assembled into clones with MiXCR by TCRdb, keeping productive beta chains. CDR3 protein duplicates are merged, each entry listing the most common genes and DNA. This sample has roughly 860,000 distinct CDR3 sequences in its table, and approximately 67% of those were observed once. Roughly 26% of the sample is held by the ten biggest clonotypes. Sequencing input: blood. The source of these receptors is a young man in good health.

This chain uses TRBV18 with TRBJ2-5; D might be TRBD2 (6 bases). The J call may be incorrect, as the DNA end agrees better with TRBJ2-1. Germline V gene lookup returns CDR1 KGHSH and CDR2 LQKENI. CDR3 size: 15 residues. Here the CDR3 reads CASSPLGGVEETQFF. DNA for the CDR3: TGTGCCAGCTCACCACTAGGCGGGGTTGAGGAGACCCAGTTCTTC.

The V and J genes are TRBV12-3 or TRBV12-4 and TRBJ2-7, with D perhaps TRBD1 or TRBD2 (5 bases each). The ends were cut back, 6 bases at V and 0 bases at J, with 15 bases in the middle. The CDR3 totals 15 residues. The CDR3 DNA sequence: TGTGCCAGCAGCCCCTCAACGGGGACCTCCTACGAGCAGTACTTC. Translated: CASSPSTGTSYEQYF.

The V call is TRBV4-3, the J call TRBJ2-5; the D gene is possibly TRBD1 (6 bases). The length of the CDR3 is 16 residues. V gave up 1 base and J gave up 1 base, with 13 bases separating them. Germline V CDR1 and CDR2: LGHNA, YSLEER. CDR3 residues: CASSQVGQGRQETQYF. As DNA, the CDR3 is TGCGCCAGCAGCCAAGTGGGGCAGGGGCGCCAAGAGACCCAGTACTTC.

This clonotype was picked up a small number of times. CDR3 bases: TGTGCCAGCGGGGGGAACTACGAGCAGTACTTC. As protein: CASGGNYEQYF. The rearrangement links TRBV2 to TRBJ2-7; D may be TRBD2 (6 bases). The ends were cut back, 8 bases at V and 3 bases at J, with 8 bases in the middle. The CDR3 loop spans 11 amino acids. Germline V gene data show CDR1 as SNHLY and CDR2 as FYNNEI.

V usage is TRBV24-1 and J usage is TRBJ2-5; 8 bases agree with TRBD1. Trimming cost V 2 bases and J 11 bases; bases outside gene matches: 12. The CDR3 is 15 amino acids. Germline assignment: CDR1 KGHDR and CDR2 SFDVKD. The CDR3 coding sequence is TGTGCCACCAGTGATTCGCCGGACAGGGACAATGAGCAGTACTTC. Amino acid sequence: CATSDSPDRDNEQYF.

The chain couples TRBV6-2 or TRBV6-3 to TRBJ2-5; TRBD1 aligns across 9 bases. CDR1 is MNHEY, CDR2 SVGEGT, per germline. With V trimmed by 5 bases and J by 5 bases, 9 bases remained unmatched. This CDR3 region has 15 residues. CDR3 nucleotide sequence: TGTGCCAGCAGTACTAGGACAGGGGAATTGGAGACCCAGTACTTC. It specifies CASSTRTGELETQYF.

The chain has TRBV12-3 or TRBV12-4 and TRBJ1-1; D not certain. The CDR3 totals 14 residues. Between the trimmed V and J ends, which lost 0 bases and 5 bases, there was a span of 10 bases. The CDR3 DNA reads TGTGCCAGCAGTTTAGCGGGGAGGACGACTGAAGCTTTCTTT. This encodes CASSLAGRTTEAFF.

The V gene is TRBV12-3 or TRBV12-4, the J gene TRBJ2-1; maybe TRBD2 (7 bases). The CDR3 is 13 amino acids. Deletions cut 7 bases from V and 7 bases from J, with 14 bases between. The CDR3 DNA follows: TGTGCCAGCAAGGGGGGGCTGGTAAATGAGCAGTTCTTC. Translated, it gives CASKGGLVNEQFF.